This TCR beta chain was identified during a study of T cell responses to AZD1222 COVID-19 vaccine. Findings and limits, study-wide: A rise in Spike-specific TCR breadth and depth followed two AZD1222 doses. Repertoires were sampled only after the peak T cell response. At study baseline, merely five or six AZD1222 recipients were seropositive. Spike was spanned by vaccine-associated CD4 TCRs, with dominance at 160-218 and 743-854.

As regards this clone: Its antigen is unknown.

Libraries were prepared by immunoSEQ multiplex PCR; TCRdb keeps only in-frame clonotypes and omits some of them. The profile shows 90,000 to 150,000 clones, approximately 89% of them singletons. The clonotype originates from an adult in good health. The sequencing here drew on peripheral blood, taken on day 0 of AZD1222 vaccination.

The CDR3 DNA reads TGTGCCAGCAGTGAGCAGGGTTTCTCGGATGGCTACACCTTC. Translating it yields CASSEQGFSDGYTF. The chain has TRBV2 and TRBJ1-2, with D maybe TRBD1 (5 bases). The V gene lost 3 bases and the J gene lost 6 bases, with 14 bases spanning the gap. The CDR3 runs 14 residues. Germline CDR1 is SNHLY and CDR2 is FYNNEI.